This T cell receptor beta chain emerged from a study of T cell responses to AZD1222 COVID-19 vaccine. A note on this clone: Its specificity is unknown.

The CDR3 covers 13 residues. Trimming removed 1 base at V and 6 bases at J, with 10 bases between. CDR1 is SGHNT, CDR2 YENEEA, per germline. Sequencing used immunoSEQ multiplex PCR; TCRdb keeps in-frame clones, though not all of them. Of roughly 180,000 clones detected, 85% to 95% appear once; the ten largest clones hold 1.5% to 2%. Study-wide points: An increase in Spike-specific TCR breadth and depth was observed after two AZD1222 doses.

The chain has TRBV11-3 and TRBJ2-7; tentatively, D is TRBD1 or TRBD2 (5 bases each). This TCR was sampled from an adult who received the AZD1222 COVID-19 vaccine. Sequences were derived from peripheral blood, sampled 28 days after the second AZD1222 dose. CDR3 amino acids: CASSLVGGGEQYF. Here the CDR3 DNA reads TGTGCCAGCAGCTTAGTAGGTGGGGGCGAGCAGTACTTC.